The T cell receptor beta chain described here comes from a study of T cell responses to AZD1222 COVID-19 vaccine. General study findings and limits: Per reports, nearly half of all spike-specific TCRs target regions that are unmutated in variants.

V was clipped by 3 bases and J by 10 bases, with 18 bases between them. CDR1 is MNHEY, CDR2 SMNVEV, per germline (reference sequence). The length of the CDR3 is 15 residues. The data were produced by immunoSEQ multiplex PCR, yet TCRdb's version contains in-frame clones alone and is incomplete. The sample lists 170,000 or so clones; over 80% were seen once. About this clone: No antigen is known for it.

The source is an adult who received the MenACWY meningococcal vaccine as a control. The genes are TRBV27 and TRBJ1-4; a weak D match, TRBD1 (5 bases). Sequences were derived from peripheral blood, sampled 28 days after the second dose of the MenACWY control vaccine. The CDR3 loop reads CASSFPPGLGGKLFF. For the CDR3, the DNA is TGTGCCAGCAGTTTCCCTCCAGGGTTGGGTGGAAAACTGTTTTTT.